This T cell receptor beta chain is drawn from a study of blood T cell repertoires in COVID-19. The assay was immunoSEQ multiplex PCR, and TCRdb's table has in-frame clones only and misses some. The repertoire has about 340,000 clones, roughly 90% of them found once; the top ten carry under 20%. Participant age was roughly 18 to 90 years, and participants resided in fewer than 30 US areas. V lost 2 bases and J lost 1; bases outside the gene matches: 11. The CDR3 is made up of 18 amino acids. CDR1 and CDR2 from the germline V gene are SGHRS and YFSETQ. The gene calls are TRBV5-1 and TRBJ2-1; 8 nucleotides line up with TRBD2. The sample taken for sequencing was PBMCs or T cells enriched from blood (not recorded which). The clonotype originates from a woman in her twenties or thirties who had recovered from COVID-19. This CDR3 reads CASSFAGGSGGSYNEQFF. In DNA form, the CDR3 reads TGCGCCAGCAGCTTTGCGGGAGGTAGCGGTGGATCCTACAATGAGCAGTTCTTC.